This is a list of T cell receptor beta chains from one sample in a study of T-cell reconstitution after alpha-beta-depleted transplantation in children. MiXCR, applied by TCRdb to the PCR reads, yields one record per CDR3 protein. The sample shows around 210,000 distinct CDR3 sequences, approximately 6.3% of them seen only once. Sequenced material: PBMCs, taken before TCRalphabeta/CD19-depleted stem cell transplant. The receptors stem from a boy younger than 10 with acute lymphoblastic leukemia, due to receive a stem cell transplant. Both conserved end residues are part of each CDR3. D genes are given only for firm matches. Rows may omit the clone size; those that give it use once, few, many or a size class.

>NA|TRBJ2-3|TRBV7-8|many
CASSPGAGGSTDTQYF
TGTGCCAGCAGCCCAGGGGCGGGCGGGAGCACAGATACGCAGTATTTT
>TRBD1|TRBJ1-5|TRBV7-2|NA
CASSARQGDNQPQHF
TGTGCCAGCAGCGCCCGACAGGGCGACAATCAGCCCCAGCATTTT
>TRBD2|TRBJ2-3|TRBV5-1|many
CASSLVGSGTGDTQYF
TGCGCCAGCAGCCTCGTGGGTAGCGGGACTGGTGATACGCAGTATTTT
>NA|TRBJ2-2|TRBV29-1|NA
CSVGSRASTGELFF
TGCAGCGTTGGTTCCAGGGCGAGCACCGGGGAGCTGTTTTTT
>NA|TRBJ2-2|TRBV12-3/TRBV12-4|many
CASSPQGALGELFF
TGTGCCAGCAGTCCACAGGGCGCGCTTGGGGAGCTGTTTTTT
>NA|TRBJ2-2|TRBV2|few
CASSEGVGNTGELFF
TGTGCCAGCAGTGAGGGTGTGGGGAACACCGGGGAGCTGTTTTTT
>NA|TRBJ2-7|TRBV6-6|many
CAAGLYEQYF
TGTGCCGCTGGACTCTACGAGCAGTACTTC
>TRBD1|TRBJ2-5|TRBV12-3/TRBV12-4|many
CASSPGTGETQYF
TGTGCCAGCAGTCCCGGGACAGGAGAGACCCAGTACTTC
>NA|TRBJ2-1|TRBV5-1|many
CASSWRGQIVNEQFF
TGCGCCAGCAGCTGGAGGGGACAGATTGTGAATGAGCAGTTCTTC
>TRBD1|TRBJ1-1|TRBV29-1|few
CSVRSWTGRWLSEAFF
TGCAGCGTGAGATCATGGACAGGGCGCTGGCTTAGTGAAGCTTTCTTT
>NA|TRBJ1-5|TRBV3-1|few
CASSQGPGSQPQHF
TGTGCCAGCAGCCAAGGACCCGGGAGTCAGCCCCAGCATTTT
>NA|TRBJ2-5|TRBV10-2|few
CASSDPEQGLETQYF
TGCGCCAGCAGTGACCCTGAACAGGGCCTGGAGACCCAGTACTTC
>TRBD1|TRBJ2-6|TRBV9|NA
CASSAPTGTGANVLTF
TGTGCCAGCAGCGCCCCGACAGGGACTGGGGCCAACGTCCTGACTTTC
>NA|TRBJ2-1|TRBV20-1|many
CCAHHAGRTGYNEQFF
TGCTGTGCGCACCATGCTGGGAGAACGGGATACAATGAGCAGTTCTTC
>NA|TRBJ1-1|TRBV29-1|few
CSVVGQSSEAFF
TGCAGCGTTGTTGGACAGAGCAGCGAAGCTTTCTTT
>NA|TRBJ2-7|TRBV5-6|many
CASSLVGVGTYEQYF
TGTGCCAGCAGCTTGGTCGGGGTTGGGACCTACGAGCAGTACTTC
>NA|TRBJ2-7|TRBV4-2|many
CASSQEPSGVAAYEQYF
TGTGCCAGCAGCCAAGAACCGTCAGGGGTCGCAGCCTACGAGCAGTACTTC
>NA|TRBJ2-4|TRBV27|many
CASGPWQNIQYF
TGTGCCAGCGGACCTTGGCAAAACATTCAGTACTTC
>TRBD1|TRBJ2-3|TRBV6-4|many
CASSDGTGGADTQYF
TGTGCCAGCAGTGACGGGACAGGGGGCGCAGATACGCAGTATTTT
>NA|TRBJ2-4|TRBV6-4|many
CASSDSRLAKNIQYF
TGTGCCAGCAGTGACTCACGGCTAGCCAAAAACATTCAGTACTTC
>NA|TRBJ1-3|TRBV20-1|NA
CSAHSGNTIYF
TGCAGTGCACACTCTGGAAACACCATATATTTT
>TRBD2|TRBJ2-1|TRBV5-6|many
CASSWSGRSGQFF
TGTGCCAGCAGCTGGAGCGGGAGGAGTGGGCAGTTCTTC
>NA|TRBJ2-7|TRBV5-1|many
CASSLHSTGPYEQYF
TGCGCCAGCAGCCTACACTCGACCGGACCCTACGAGCAGTACTTC
>NA|TRBJ1-1|TRBV20-1|many
CSASTPGRGTEAFF
TGCAGTGCTAGCACTCCAGGGCGGGGCACTGAAGCTTTCTTT
>NA|TRBJ2-6|TRBV6-5|few
CASSPGTMRSGANVLTF
TGTGCCAGCAGTCCGGGGACAATGCGCTCTGGGGCCAACGTCCTGACTTTC
>NA|TRBJ2-1|TRBV5-1|few
CASSLGGPSPLHEQFF
TGCGCCAGCAGCTTGGGGGGCCCATCACCGTTGCATGAGCAGTTCTTC
>NA|TRBJ2-7|TRBV20-1|few
CSAISSVPTRTFYEQYF
TGCAGTGCTATATCTAGCGTTCCGACCCGAACCTTCTACGAGCAGTACTTC
>TRBD1|TRBJ1-2|TRBV3-1|NA
CASSRGTGLAYGYTF
TGTGCCAGCAGCCGGGGGACAGGGCTGGCCTATGGCTACACCTTC
>TRBD2|TRBJ2-1|TRBV27|many
CASSLGLGNEQFF
TGTGCCAGCAGTTTGGGACTAGGGAATGAGCAGTTCTTC
>TRBD1|TRBJ2-1|TRBV15|many
CATSRDRGLWNEQFF
TGTGCCACCAGCAGGGACAGGGGGCTTTGGAATGAGCAGTTCTTC
>NA|TRBJ1-5|TRBV6-2/TRBV6-3|NA
CASSFRLNSNQPQHF
TGTGCCAGCAGTTTTCGGCTGAATAGCAATCAGCCCCAGCATTTT
>NA|TRBJ2-5|TRBV27|NA
CASTHEGAGGGETQYF
TGTGCCAGCACCCATGAGGGTGCGGGCGGTGGGGAGACCCAGTACTTC
>NA|TRBJ1-2|TRBV4-3|NA
CASSQDGLSGGYTF
TGCGCCAGCAGCCAAGACGGCCTGTCGGGTGGCTACACCTTC
>NA|TRBJ2-7|TRBV29-1|many
CSVDTRGDEQYF
TGCAGCGTTGATACCAGGGGGGACGAGCAGTACTTC
>TRBD1|TRBJ1-4|TRBV7-8|few
CASSPRGQGVEKLFF
TGTGCCAGCAGCCCCAGGGGACAGGGAGTTGAAAAACTGTTTTTT
>TRBD1|TRBJ2-4|TRBV9|many
CASSVAQGADIQYF
TGTGCCAGCAGCGTAGCACAGGGGGCCGACATTCAGTACTTC
>NA|TRBJ1-5|TRBV7-9|many
CASSLETEGYQPQHF
TGTGCCAGCAGCTTAGAGACGGAGGGATATCAGCCCCAGCATTTT
>NA|TRBJ2-5|TRBV27|NA
CASSPIPPTRETQYF
TGTGCCAGCAGTCCAATACCACCGACGAGGGAGACCCAGTACTTC
>NA|TRBJ1-5|TRBV18|once
CAISRREDQPQHF
TGTGCCATCTCAAGAAGGGAAGATCAGCCCCAGCATTTT
>NA|TRBJ2-2|TRBV15|many
CATSRDRQSFGELFF
TGTGCCACCAGCAGAGATCGACAGTCATTCGGGGAGCTGTTTTTT
>NA|TRBJ2-1|TRBV20-1|many
CSALFSDDNEQFF
TGCAGTGCTCTCTTTTCGGACGACAATGAGCAGTTCTTC
>NA|TRBJ2-5|TRBV6-6|NA
CASSYSTETQYF
TGTGCCAGCAGTTACTCGACAGAGACCCAGTACTTC
>NA|TRBJ2-7|TRBV6-2/TRBV6-3|many
CASTARRGGSYEQYF
TGTGCCAGCACCGCTCGCAGAGGCGGGTCCTACGAGCAGTACTTC
>TRBD2|TRBJ2-5|TRBV4-2|many
CASSQGASGEETQYF
TGTGCCAGCAGCCAAGGAGCCAGCGGGGAAGAGACCCAGTACTTC
>NA|TRBJ2-5|TRBV3-1|many
CASSREGTQYF
TGTGCCAGCAGCCGGGAAGGGACCCAGTACTTC
>NA|TRBJ2-1|TRBV29-1|many
CSVMTPSNEQFF
TGCAGCGTTATGACCCCGTCGAATGAGCAGTTCTTC
>NA|TRBJ1-6|TRBV11-2|many
CASSHTVKELVHF
TGTGCCAGCAGCCATACGGTTAAAGAACTAGTCCACTTT
>TRBD2|TRBJ2-1|TRBV5-1|many
CASSRDYQGKYNEQFF
TGCGCCAGCAGCCGGGACTATCAAGGGAAATACAATGAGCAGTTCTTC
>NA|TRBJ1-1|TRBV10-2|NA
CASSEALNTEAFF
TGCGCCAGCAGTGAGGCCTTGAACACTGAAGCTTTCTTT
>NA|TRBJ2-1|TRBV30|many
CAWNLLAGEQFF
TGTGCCTGGAACCTCCTAGCCGGTGAGCAGTTCTTC
>TRBD1|TRBJ2-2|TRBV11-3|NA
CASSFGTGGPGELFF
TGTGCCAGCAGCTTCGGGACAGGGGGCCCCGGGGAGCTGTTTTTT
>NA|TRBJ2-1|TRBV7-2|many
CATGPNLQNEQFF
TGTGCCACGGGGCCGAATCTACAAAATGAGCAGTTCTTC
>NA|TRBJ1-1|TRBV6-2/TRBV6-3|many
CASSYGRGMNTEAFF
TGTGCCAGCAGTTACGGTAGAGGGATGAACACTGAAGCTTTCTTT
>NA|TRBJ1-3|TRBV29-1|NA
CSVASGGNTIYF
TGCAGCGTTGCAAGCGGGGGAAACACCATATATTTT
>NA|TRBJ1-1|TRBV7-9|many
CASSPLGTAHPEAFF
TGTGCCAGCAGCCCTCTCGGCACAGCTCACCCTGAAGCTTTCTTT